These 5 T cell receptor beta chains originate from one sample sequenced in a study of blood T cells in healthy people across ages. Through a sample-barcoded 5' primer and a J-beta primer mix, a second PCR was run for roughly 6 to 11 cycles. Each CDR3 protein gets one entry after TCRdb re-called the 5' RACE reads with MiXCR. The data hold 850,000 to 1,100,000 distinct CDR3 sequences, with 30% to 40% observed a single time. Sequenced sample: blood. The source of these receptors is a man aged 18 to 30 in good health.

V is TRBV4-1 and J is TRBJ2-3; possibly TRBD2 for D (7 bases). The CDR3 has 15 residues. Trimming shortened V by 4 bases and J by 2 bases, and 13 bases separated the two germline ends. Germline loops: CDR1 MGHRA, CDR2 YSYEKL. The CDR3 here is CASSPGGGFTDTQYF. Here the CDR3 DNA reads TGCGCCAGCAGCCCGGGGGGCGGATTCACAGATACGCAGTATTTT.

The V and J genes are TRBV20-1 and TRBJ1-6; D is unresolved. CDR1 DFQATT and CDR2 SNEGSKA come from the germline V gene (reference sequence). V was clipped by 1 base and J by 9 bases, with 13 bases between them. This CDR3 is 14 amino acids long. CDR3 coding DNA: TGCAGTGCTAGAGTACCCGAAATCGGTTCACCCCTCCACTTT. Translated: CSARVPEIGSPLHF.

The chain employs TRBV4-1 and TRBJ1-5; weak D call: TRBD1 (5 bases). CDR1 MGHRA and CDR2 YSYEKL come from the germline V gene. The CDR3 extends over 15 amino acids. Trimming shortened V by 1 base and J by 3 bases, and 10 bases separated the two germline ends. This CDR3 reads CASSQVHGANQPQHF. The CDR3 nucleotides are TGCGCCAGCAGCCAAGTTCACGGGGCCAATCAGCCCCAGCATTTT.

This chain joins TRBV20-1 and TRBJ2-3, with D perhaps being TRBD1 or TRBD2 (6 bases each). This CDR3 spans 14 amino acids. V shed 1 base and J shed 6 bases, with 14 bases lying between them. Germline V gene lookup returns CDR1 DFQATT and CDR2 SNEGSKA (reference sequence). CDR3 amino acids: CSARVGAGTDTQYF. In DNA, the CDR3 is TGCAGTGCTAGAGTGGGGGCGGGAACTGATACGCAGTATTTT.

This clonotype came up a few times. This rearrangement joins TRBV7-2 to TRBJ1-4; weak D call: TRBD1 (5 bases). The CDR3 totals 16 residues. V dropped 6 bases and J dropped 0 bases, with 14 bases sitting between them. Germline CDR1 is SGHTA and CDR2 is FQGNSA. CDR3 sequence (DNA): TGTGCCAGCAGAATACAGGTCGGGGCAACTAATGAAAAACTGTTTTTT. This gives the protein CASRIQVGATNEKLFF.